These 17 T cell receptor beta chains came from one sample sequenced in a study of a mutant IDH1 vaccine in newly diagnosed glioma. Time point of the sample: week 35, safety follow-up. Topical imiquimod was applied with each vaccine dose, which held 300 ug of mutant IDH1 20-mer peptide. This table comes from immunoSEQ multiplex PCR, and its TCRdb copy is limited to in-frame clones, with some not included. The sample contains over 45,000 clones, almost 95% of which appear only once. Their recognized antigens are unknown. Sequences were derived from PBMCs, sampled from a glioma patient whose treatment included an IDH1 peptide vaccine. The source is a man aged 50 to 59 with glioma.

This chain links TRBV6-1 with TRBJ2-4; D may be TRBD1 (6 bases). The CDR3 covers 15 residues. The V gene lost 7 bases and the J gene lost 0 bases, with 13 bases spanning the gap. The germline CDR1 and CDR2 sequences are MNHNS and SASEGT. The CDR3 nucleotides read TGTGCCAGCACGTCCGGGACACTAGCCAAAAACATTCAGTACTTC. Its protein product is CASTSGTLAKNIQYF.

The rearrangement links TRBV28 to TRBJ2-2, with 8 bases fitting TRBD2. This CDR3 comprises 16 residues. The germline gives CDR1 MDHEN, CDR2 SYDVKM. V dropped 7 bases and J dropped 1; count of bases not matched to a gene: 8. The DNA for the CDR3 is TGTGCCAGCAACCCGTTAGCGGGAAAGAACACCGGGGAGCTGTTTTTT. It is translated as CASNPLAGKNTGELFF. The variable domain in full, with the rest retrieved from reference TRBV28 and TRBJ2-2, is DVKVTQSSRYLVKRTGEKVFLECVQDMDHENMFWYRQDPGLGLRLIYFSYDVKMKEKGDIPEGYSVSREKKERFSLILESASTNQTSMYLCASNPLAGKNTGELFFGEGSRLTVL.

This chain uses TRBV25-1 with TRBJ2-1; D not resolved. The CDR3 sequence is 15 residues long. V was pared by 0 bases and J by 5 bases, with 11 bases between. Germline-derived CDR1 and CDR2 are MGHDK and SYGVNS. The CDR3 DNA follows: TGTGCCAGCAGTGAATACTCGGGTTGGAACAATGAGCAGTTCTTC. It codes for CASSEYSGWNNEQFF.

This chain links TRBV2 with TRBJ1-3, with no clear D. The germline V and J ends were trimmed by 4 bases and 4 bases, with 8 bases remaining between them. Germline CDR1 and CDR2: SNHLY and FYNNEI. This CDR3 region has 13 residues. The CDR3 DNA is TGTGCCAGCAGTGGCCCCGAGGGAAACACCATATATTTT. It yields the protein CASSGPEGNTIYF.

This clone was detected once. CDR3 nucleotides: TGTGCCAGCAGCTCCCCGGACAGGGCCCAAGAGACCCAGTACTTC. This gives the protein CASSSPDRAQETQYF. This chain links TRBV5-6 with TRBJ2-5, with TRBD1 matching 8 bases. V dropped 3 bases and J dropped 1; count of bases not matched to a gene: 5. The CDR3 is 15 residues long. In germline, CDR1 is SGHDT, CDR2 YYEEEE.

DNA of the CDR3: TGTGCTAGTGGCCAAGGGCAGGGTAGCGGCTACACCTTC. Protein product: CASGQGQGSGYTF. J is TRBJ1-2 and V is TRBV12-5, with D possibly being TRBD1 (5 bases). Trimming cost V 6 bases and J 8 bases, with 16 bases left between them. CDR1 LGHNT and CDR2 FRNRAP come from the germline V gene. The CDR3 is 13 amino acids.

V and J are TRBV19 and TRBJ1-2; no definite D call. V was trimmed by 7 bases and J by 6 bases, leaving 21 bases between them. CDR1 and CDR2 (germline): LNHDA, SQIVND (reference sequence). The CDR3 totals 15 residues. DNA for the CDR3: TGTGCCAGTAAACCCTCTGGGAGAAAATGGGATGGCTACACCTTC. This gives the protein CASKPSGRKWDGYTF.

V usage is TRBV6-6 and J usage is TRBJ2-3; D remains unclear. Germline CDR1 MNHNY, CDR2 SVGAGI (reference sequence). Between the trimmed V and J ends, which lost 4 bases and 1 base, there was a span of 12 bases. The CDR3 runs 15 residues. DNA for the CDR3: TGTGCCAGCAGTTCAACGGGTGCGGGCACAGATACGCAGTATTTT. Translating gives CASSSTGAGTDTQYF.

The J gene is TRBJ2-7, the V gene TRBV30; D uncertain. Trimming left V 2 bases short and J 6 bases short, with 14 bases between. Germline V gene lookup returns CDR1 GTSNPN and CDR2 SVGIG (reference sequence). The length of the CDR3 is 13 residues. This CDR3 reads CAWSLNTVGEQYF. CDR3 nucleotide sequence: TGTGCCTGGAGTTTGAACACGGTAGGCGAGCAGTACTTC.

The rearrangement joins TRBV4-3 to TRBJ1-6; D unresolved. Trimming shortened V by 3 bases and J by 4 bases, and 13 bases separated the two germline ends. The CDR3 runs 16 residues. CDR1 LGHNA and CDR2 YSLEER come from the germline V gene. This CDR3 reads CASSQETTPYNSPLHF. The CDR3 DNA reads TGCGCCAGCAGCCAGGAGACAACACCTTATAATTCACCCCTCCACTTT.

The rearrangement joins TRBV19 to TRBJ1-2; no definite D call. The CDR3 contains 17 residues. V lost 1 base, J lost 0 bases, and 15 bases lay in between. CDR1 LNHDA and CDR2 SQIVND come from the germline V gene (reference sequence). Here the CDR3 reads CASSIALRRETNYGYTF. DNA for the CDR3: TGTGCCAGTAGTATAGCCCTCAGGAGGGAGACTAACTATGGCTACACCTTC.

The chain links TRBV7-2 to TRBJ2-1; 10 bases agree with TRBD1. V lost 5 bases and J lost 2; bases outside the gene matches: 3. The germline V gene has CDR1 SGHTA and CDR2 FQGNSA. This CDR3 comprises 15 residues. The CDR3 here is CASSMTGGPYNEQFF. For the CDR3, the DNA is TGTGCCAGCAGCATGACAGGGGGCCCCTACAATGAGCAGTTCTTC.

In its sample, this clone was seen once. The chain joins TRBV4-3 to TRBJ1-3; D gene uncertain. Germline V gene lookup returns CDR1 LGHNA and CDR2 YSLEER. The CDR3 is made up of 13 amino acids. V was shortened by 3 bases and J by 10 bases, with 13 bases between the two germline ends. The CDR3 nucleotides read TGCGCCAGCAGCCACCTCTCTACACCGACCATATATTTT. The encoded protein is CASSHLSTPTIYF.

This clone is a singleton in its sample. The chain carries TRBV19 and TRBJ1-1; no clear D. This CDR3 contains 15 residues. V gave up 5 bases and J gave up 1 base, with 14 bases separating them. Germline assignment: CDR1 LNHDA and CDR2 SQIVND (reference sequence). The CDR3 reads CASSFRREQNTEAFF. The CDR3 region has the DNA TGTGCCAGTAGTTTTCGCCGGGAACAGAACACTGAAGCTTTCTTT. Complete variable domain (other parts from reference TRBV19 and TRBJ1-1): DGGITQSPKYLFRKEGQNVTLSCEQNLNHDAMYWYRQDPGQGLRLIYYSQIVNDFQKGDIAEGYSVSREKKESFPLTVTSAQKNPTAFYLCASSFRREQNTEAFFGQGTRLTVV.

The CDR3 spells CASSFLVDPTDTQYF. The DNA of the CDR3 is TGTGCCAGCAGTTTCTTAGTGGATCCGACAGATACGCAGTATTTT. The chain couples TRBV27 to TRBJ2-3; D remains ambiguous. CDR3 size: 15 residues. The V gene lost 3 bases and the J gene lost 3 bases, with 13 bases spanning the gap. Germline loops: CDR1 MNHEY, CDR2 SMNVEV (reference sequence).

The chain recombines TRBV7-8 with TRBJ2-3; no clear D gene. This CDR3 has 12 amino acids. Germline assignment: CDR1 SGHVS and CDR2 FQNEAQ. V dropped 3 bases and J dropped 6 bases, with 7 bases sitting between them. Here the CDR3 reads CASSFMMDTQYF. The CDR3 DNA is TGTGCCAGCAGCTTCATGATGGATACGCAGTATTTT.

This rearrangement joins TRBV5-1 to TRBJ1-3; a possible D gene is TRBD1 (6 bases). Trimming pared 4 bases from V and 2 bases from J, leaving 10 bases between. Looked up from germline, CDR1 is SGHRS and CDR2 is YFSETQ. CDR3 length equals 14 residues. DNA for the CDR3: TGCGCCAGCAGCGCTGGACAGACTGGAAACACCATATATTTT. Its protein is CASSAGQTGNTIYF.